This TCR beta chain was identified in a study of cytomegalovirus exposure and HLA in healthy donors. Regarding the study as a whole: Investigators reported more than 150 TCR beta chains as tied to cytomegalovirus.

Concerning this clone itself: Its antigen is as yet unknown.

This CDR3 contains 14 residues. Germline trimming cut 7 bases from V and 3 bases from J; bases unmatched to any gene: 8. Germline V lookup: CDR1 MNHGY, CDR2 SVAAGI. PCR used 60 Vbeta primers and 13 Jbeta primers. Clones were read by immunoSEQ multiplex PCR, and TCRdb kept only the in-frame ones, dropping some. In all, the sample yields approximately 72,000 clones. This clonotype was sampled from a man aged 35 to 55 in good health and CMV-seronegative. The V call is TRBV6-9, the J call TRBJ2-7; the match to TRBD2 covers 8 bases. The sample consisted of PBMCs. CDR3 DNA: TGTGCCAGCAATACTAGCGGTTGCTACTACGAGCAGTACTTC. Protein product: CASNTSGCYYEQYF.